This T cell receptor (beta chain) was retrieved from a study of blood T cell repertoires in COVID-19. The repertoire was sequenced with immunoSEQ multiplex PCR; TCRdb's copy has only in-frame clones and lacks some. This table has approximately 200,000 clones, 88% appearing once. Deletions cut 2 bases from V and 2 bases from J, with 14 bases between. The CDR3 is 16 amino acids. CDR1 is MNHNY, CDR2 SVGAGI, per germline (reference sequence). The sample taken for sequencing was peripheral blood. This chain links TRBV6-6 with TRBJ2-3; D not certain. This clonotype originated in a woman in her twenties or thirties with acute or convalescent COVID-19. DNA of the CDR3: TGTGCCAGCAGTTACGGGCAGTTCATCTCCACAGATACGCAGTATTTT. It translates to CASSYGQFISTDTQYF.